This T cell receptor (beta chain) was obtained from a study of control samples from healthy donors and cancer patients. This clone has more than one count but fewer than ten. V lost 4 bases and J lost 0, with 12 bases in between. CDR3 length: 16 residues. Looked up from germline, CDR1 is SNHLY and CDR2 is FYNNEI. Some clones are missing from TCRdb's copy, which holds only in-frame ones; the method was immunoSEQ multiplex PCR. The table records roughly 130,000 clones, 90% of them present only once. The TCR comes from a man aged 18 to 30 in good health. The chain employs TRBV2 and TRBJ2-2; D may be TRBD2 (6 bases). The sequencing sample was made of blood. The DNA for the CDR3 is TGTGCCAGCAGTGTTCGAGGAGGGGCGAACACCGGGGAGCTGTTTTTT. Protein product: CASSVRGGANTGELFF.